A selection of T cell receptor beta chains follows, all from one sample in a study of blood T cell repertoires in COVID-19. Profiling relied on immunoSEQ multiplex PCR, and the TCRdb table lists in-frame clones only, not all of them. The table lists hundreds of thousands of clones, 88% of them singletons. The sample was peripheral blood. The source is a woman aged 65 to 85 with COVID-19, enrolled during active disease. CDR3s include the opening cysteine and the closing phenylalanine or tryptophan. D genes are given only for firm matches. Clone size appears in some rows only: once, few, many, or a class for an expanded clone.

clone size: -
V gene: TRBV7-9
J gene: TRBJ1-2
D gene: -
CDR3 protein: CASSFEVGASYGYTF
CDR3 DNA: TGTGCCAGCAGCTTCGAGGTCGGAGCCTCTTATGGCTACACCTTC

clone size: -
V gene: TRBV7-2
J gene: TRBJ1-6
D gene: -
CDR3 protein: CASSSRGGISYNSPLHF
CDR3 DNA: TGTGCCAGCAGCTCGCGGGGTGGGATCTCCTATAATTCACCCCTCCACTTT

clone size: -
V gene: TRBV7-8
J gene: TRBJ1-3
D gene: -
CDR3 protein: CASSFGTSGNTIYF
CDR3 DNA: TGTGCCAGCAGCTTTGGGACATCTGGAAACACCATATATTTT

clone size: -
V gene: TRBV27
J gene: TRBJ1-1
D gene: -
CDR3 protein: CASSLGVGRGSEAFF
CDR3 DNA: TGTGCCAGCAGTTTAGGAGTTGGCAGGGGAAGTGAAGCTTTCTTT

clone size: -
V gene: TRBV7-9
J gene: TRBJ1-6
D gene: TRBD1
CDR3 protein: CASSSGQGYNSPLHF
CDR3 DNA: TGTGCCAGCAGCTCCGGACAGGGGTATAATTCACCCCTCCACTTT

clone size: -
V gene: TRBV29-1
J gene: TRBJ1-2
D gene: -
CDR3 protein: CSVEKGGGPNYGYTF
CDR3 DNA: TGCAGCGTTGAAAAGGGCGGGGGTCCTAACTATGGCTACACCTTC

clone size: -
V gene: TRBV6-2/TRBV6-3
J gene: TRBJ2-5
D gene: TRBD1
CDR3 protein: CASSADRALETQYF
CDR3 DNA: TGTGCCAGCAGTGCCGACAGGGCCCTGGAGACCCAGTACTTC

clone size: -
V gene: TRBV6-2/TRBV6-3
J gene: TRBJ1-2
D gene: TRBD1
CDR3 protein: CASSSGQGVYYGYTF
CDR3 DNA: TGTGCCAGCAGCTCTGGACAGGGGGTTTACTATGGCTACACCTTC

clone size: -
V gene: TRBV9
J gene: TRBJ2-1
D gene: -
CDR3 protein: CASSAPGSSYNEQFF
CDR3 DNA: TGTGCCAGCAGCGCCCCCGGGAGCTCCTACAATGAGCAGTTCTTC

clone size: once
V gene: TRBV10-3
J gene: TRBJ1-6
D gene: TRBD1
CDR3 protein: CAISESDRGGSPLHF
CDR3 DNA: TGTGCCATCAGTGAGTCGGACAGGGGAGGGTCACCCCTCCACTTT

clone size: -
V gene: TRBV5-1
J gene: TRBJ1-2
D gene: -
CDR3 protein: CASSQEAAGYGYTF
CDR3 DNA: TGCGCCAGCAGCCAGGAGGCAGCCGGCTATGGCTACACCTTC

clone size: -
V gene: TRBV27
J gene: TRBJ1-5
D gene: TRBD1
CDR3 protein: CASSLGQGDSNQPQHF
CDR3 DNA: TGTGCCAGCAGTTTAGGACAGGGCGATAGCAATCAGCCCCAGCATTTT

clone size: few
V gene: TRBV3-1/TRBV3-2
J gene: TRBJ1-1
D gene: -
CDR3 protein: CASSPNRVIAFF
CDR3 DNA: TGTGCCAGCAGCCCCAACCGGGTGATAGCTTTCTTT

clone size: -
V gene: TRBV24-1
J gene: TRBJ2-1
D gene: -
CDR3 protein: CATSRGAKYNEQFF
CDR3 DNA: TGTGCCACCAGCCGGGGGGCCAAGTACAATGAGCAGTTCTTC

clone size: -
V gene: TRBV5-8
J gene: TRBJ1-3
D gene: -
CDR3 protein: CASSSGFQKNSGNTIYF
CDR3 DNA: TGTGCCAGCAGCTCGGGGTTCCAGAAAAACTCTGGAAACACCATATATTTT

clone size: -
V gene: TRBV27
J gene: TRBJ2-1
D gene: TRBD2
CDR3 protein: CASSLPGLAGNEQFF
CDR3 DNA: TGTGCCAGCAGTTTACCGGGACTAGCTGGCAATGAGCAGTTCTTC

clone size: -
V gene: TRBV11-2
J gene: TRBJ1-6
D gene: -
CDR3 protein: CASSLGGAGSESPLHF
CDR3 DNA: TGTGCCAGCAGCTTAGGGGGTGCAGGGTCGGAGTCACCCCTCCACTTT

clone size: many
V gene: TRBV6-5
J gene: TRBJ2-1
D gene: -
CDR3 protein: CASGQSNEQFF
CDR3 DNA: TGTGCCAGCGGACAGTCCAATGAGCAGTTCTTC

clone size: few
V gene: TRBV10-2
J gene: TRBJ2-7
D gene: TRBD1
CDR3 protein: CASGQGAREQYF
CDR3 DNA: TGCGCCAGCGGACAGGGGGCGCGTGAGCAGTACTTC

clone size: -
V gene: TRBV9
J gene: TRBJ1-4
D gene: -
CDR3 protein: CASSVGGATNEKLFF
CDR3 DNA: TGTGCCAGCAGCGTAGGAGGTGCAACTAATGAAAAACTGTTTTTT

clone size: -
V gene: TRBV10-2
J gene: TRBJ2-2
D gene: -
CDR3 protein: CASSERVTGTGELFF
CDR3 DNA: TGCGCCAGCAGTGAGAGGGTGACGGGAACCGGGGAGCTGTTTTTT

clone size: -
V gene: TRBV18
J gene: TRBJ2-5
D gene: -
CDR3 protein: CASSPPSGQETQYF
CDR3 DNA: TGTGCCAGCTCACCACCTAGCGGCCAAGAGACCCAGTACTTC

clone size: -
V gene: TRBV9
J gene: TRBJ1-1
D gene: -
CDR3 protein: CASSGGANTEAFF
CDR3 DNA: TGTGCCAGCAGCGGTGGGGCCAACACTGAAGCTTTCTTT

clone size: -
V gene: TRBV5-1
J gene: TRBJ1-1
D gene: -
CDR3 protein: CASSLQADEAFF
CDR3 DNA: TGCGCCAGCAGCCTTCAGGCCGACGAAGCTTTCTTT

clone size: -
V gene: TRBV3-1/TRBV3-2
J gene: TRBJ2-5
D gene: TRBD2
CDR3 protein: CASSLRTQGGGETQYF
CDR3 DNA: TGTGCCAGCAGCTTGCGAACCCAGGGCGGGGGGGAGACCCAGTACTTC

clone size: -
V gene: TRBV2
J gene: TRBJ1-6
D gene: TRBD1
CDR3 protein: CASRPTGEGSPLHF
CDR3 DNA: TGTGCCAGCAGACCTACAGGGGAAGGTTCACCCCTCCACTTT

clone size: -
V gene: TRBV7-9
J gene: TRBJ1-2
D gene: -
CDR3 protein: CASSPGQFFGYTF
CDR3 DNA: TGTGCCAGCAGCCCAGGACAGTTCTTTGGCTACACCTTC

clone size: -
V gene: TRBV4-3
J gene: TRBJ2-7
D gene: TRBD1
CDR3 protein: CASSQRVTGDYEQYF
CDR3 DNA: TGCGCCAGCAGCCAAAGGGTTACAGGGGACTACGAGCAGTACTTC

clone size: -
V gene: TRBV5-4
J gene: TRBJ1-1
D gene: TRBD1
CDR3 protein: CASSLDRDNEAFF
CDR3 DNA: TGTGCCAGCAGCCTGGACAGGGATAATGAAGCTTTCTTT